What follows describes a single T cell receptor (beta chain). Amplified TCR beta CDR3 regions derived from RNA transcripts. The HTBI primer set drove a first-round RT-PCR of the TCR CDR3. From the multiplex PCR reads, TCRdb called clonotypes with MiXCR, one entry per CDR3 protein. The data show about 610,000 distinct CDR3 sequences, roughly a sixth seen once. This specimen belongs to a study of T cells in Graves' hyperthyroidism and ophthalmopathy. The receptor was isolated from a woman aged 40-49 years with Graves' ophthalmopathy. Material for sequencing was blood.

The DNA of the CDR3 is TGTGCCAGCTCAACTAGGTCGGGGGACAATTCACCCCTCCACTTT. As protein: CASSTRSGDNSPLHF. The chain recombines TRBV18 with TRBJ1-6, with D possibly matching TRBD1 (5 bases). Germline V gene lookup returns CDR1 KGHSH and CDR2 LQKENI. V shed 5 bases and J shed 7 bases, with 15 bases lying between them. CDR3 length equals 15 residues.